Listed here are 2 T cell receptor beta chains from one sample, sequenced in a study of PD-1 blockade in classical Hodgkin lymphoma. Each patient's relapse followed autologous stem cell transplantation, and brentuximab vedotin exposure varied. By magnetic negative selection, CD4+ T cells were purified from thawed PBMCs. The protocol was immunoSEQ multiplex PCR, while the TCRdb copy is restricted to in-frame clones and leaves out a portion. The table records around 17,000 clones, around four fifths of them present only once. Sample: CD4+ T cells from blood, taken at baseline. Receptors were obtained from a human donor with classical Hodgkin lymphoma.

The chain combines TRBV7-2 with TRBJ2-5; 9 nucleotides align to TRBD1. Per germline, CDR1 SGHTA and CDR2 FQGNSA. Unmatched junction bases numbered 9, after V lost 6 bases and J lost 7 bases. The CDR3 covers 14 residues. The DNA of the CDR3 is TGTGCCAGCAGACTTACAGGGGGCTCTGTGACCCAGTACTTC. The encoded protein is CASRLTGGSVTQYF.

V is TRBV28 and J is TRBJ2-2; 7 nucleotides align to TRBD2. Germline lookup yields CDR1 MDHEN and CDR2 SYDVKM. The CDR3 is made up of 15 amino acids. With V trimmed by 5 bases and J by 0 bases, 3 bases remained unmatched. CDR3 sequence reads: CASSPSGANTGELFF. CDR3 in DNA: TGTGCCAGCAGTCCTAGCGGAGCGAACACCGGGGAGCTGTTTTTT.